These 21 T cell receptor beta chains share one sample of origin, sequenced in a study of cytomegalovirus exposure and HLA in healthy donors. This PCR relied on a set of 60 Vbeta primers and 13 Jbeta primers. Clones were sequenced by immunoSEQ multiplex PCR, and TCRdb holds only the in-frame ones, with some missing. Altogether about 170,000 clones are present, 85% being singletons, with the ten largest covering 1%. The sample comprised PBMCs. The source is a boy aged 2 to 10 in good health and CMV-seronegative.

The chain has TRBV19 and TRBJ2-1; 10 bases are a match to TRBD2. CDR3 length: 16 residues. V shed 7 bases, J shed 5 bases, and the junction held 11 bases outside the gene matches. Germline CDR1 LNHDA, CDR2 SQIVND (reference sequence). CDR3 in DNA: TGTGCCAGTACCCCCCCCGGGACTAGCGAGCACAATGAGCAGTTCTTC. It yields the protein CASTPPGTSEHNEQFF.

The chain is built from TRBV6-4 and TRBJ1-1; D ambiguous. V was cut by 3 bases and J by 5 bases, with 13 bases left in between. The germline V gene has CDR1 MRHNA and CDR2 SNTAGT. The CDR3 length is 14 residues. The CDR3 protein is CASSESWPGTEAFF. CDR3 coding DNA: TGTGCCAGCAGTGAGTCCTGGCCAGGTACTGAAGCTTTCTTT.

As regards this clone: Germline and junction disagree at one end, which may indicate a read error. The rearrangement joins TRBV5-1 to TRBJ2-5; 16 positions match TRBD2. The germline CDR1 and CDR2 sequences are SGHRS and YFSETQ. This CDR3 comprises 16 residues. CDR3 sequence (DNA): TGCGCCAGCAGCCCGGGACTAGCGGGGGGGCTAGAGATCCAGTACTTC. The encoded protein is CASSPGLAGGLEIQYF.

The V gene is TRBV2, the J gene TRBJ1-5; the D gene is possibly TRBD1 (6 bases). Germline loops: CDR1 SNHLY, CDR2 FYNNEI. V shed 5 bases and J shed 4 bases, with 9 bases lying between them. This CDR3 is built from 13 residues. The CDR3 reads CASSRDRNQPQHF. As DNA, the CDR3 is TGTGCCAGCAGTCGAGACAGGAATCAGCCCCAGCATTTT.

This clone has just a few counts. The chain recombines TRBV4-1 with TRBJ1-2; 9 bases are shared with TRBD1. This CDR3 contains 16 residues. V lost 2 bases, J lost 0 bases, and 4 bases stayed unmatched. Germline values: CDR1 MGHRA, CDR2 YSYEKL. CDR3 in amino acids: CASSQIGQGSNYGYTF. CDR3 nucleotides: TGCGCCAGCAGCCAAATCGGACAGGGGTCTAACTATGGCTACACCTTC.

The CDR3 spells CASSSDTGNQPQHF. The CDR3, as DNA: TGTGCCAGCAGCTCTGACACCGGCAATCAGCCCCAGCATTTT. The rearrangement uses TRBV5-6 and TRBJ1-5; D is unclear. V was pared by 3 bases and J by 2 bases, with 9 bases between. Germline V CDR1 and CDR2: SGHDT, YYEEEE. The CDR3 has 14 residues.

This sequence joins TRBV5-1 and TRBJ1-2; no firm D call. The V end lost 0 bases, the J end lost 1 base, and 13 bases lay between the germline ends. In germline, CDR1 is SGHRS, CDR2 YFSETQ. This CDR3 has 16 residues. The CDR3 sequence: CASSLAFRHDNYGYTF. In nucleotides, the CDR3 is TGCGCCAGCAGCTTGGCCTTTAGACACGATAACTATGGCTACACCTTC.

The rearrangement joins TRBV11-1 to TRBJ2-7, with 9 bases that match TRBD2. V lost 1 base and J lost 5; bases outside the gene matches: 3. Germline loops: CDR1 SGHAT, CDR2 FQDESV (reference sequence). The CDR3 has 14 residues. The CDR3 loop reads CASSLVSGRNEQYF. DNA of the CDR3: TGTGCCAGCAGCTTAGTGAGCGGGAGGAACGAGCAGTACTTC.

The CDR3 loop is CASSLGQGRDQPQHF. CDR3 DNA sequence: TGCGCCAGCAGCTTGGGGCAGGGAAGAGATCAGCCCCAGCATTTT. The chain recombines TRBV5-1 with TRBJ1-5, with D possibly TRBD1 on 5 matching bases. CDR3 length: 15 residues. V was cut by 0 bases and J by 5 bases, with 12 bases left in between. Looked up from germline, CDR1 is SGHRS and CDR2 is YFSETQ.

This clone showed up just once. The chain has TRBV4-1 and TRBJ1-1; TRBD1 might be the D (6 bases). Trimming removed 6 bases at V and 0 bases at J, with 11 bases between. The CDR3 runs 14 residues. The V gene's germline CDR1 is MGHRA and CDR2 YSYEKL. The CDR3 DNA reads TGCGCCAGCAGACAGGGAGCGTTGAACACTGAAGCTTTCTTT. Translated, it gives CASRQGALNTEAFF.

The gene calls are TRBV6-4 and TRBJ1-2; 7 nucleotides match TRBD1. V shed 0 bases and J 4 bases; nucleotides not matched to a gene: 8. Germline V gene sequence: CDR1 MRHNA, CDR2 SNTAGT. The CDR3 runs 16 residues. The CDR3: CASSDSTTGHVYGYTF. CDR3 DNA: TGTGCCAGCAGTGACTCCACGACAGGGCATGTCTATGGCTACACCTTC.

The DNA for the CDR3 is TGTGCCAGCAGGGGGGACAGTCGAGAAGAAGCTTTCTTT. Translation gives CASRGDSREEAFF. The rearrangement uses TRBV6-6 and TRBJ1-1; 7 bases map to TRBD1. Germline CDR1 MNHNY, CDR2 SVGAGI (reference sequence). With V trimmed by 6 bases and J by 8 bases, 9 bases remained unmatched. The CDR3 contains 13 residues.

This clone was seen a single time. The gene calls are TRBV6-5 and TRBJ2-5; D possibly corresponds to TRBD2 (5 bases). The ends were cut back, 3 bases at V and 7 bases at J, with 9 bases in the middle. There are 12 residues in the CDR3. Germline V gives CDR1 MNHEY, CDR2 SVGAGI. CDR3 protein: CASSYNAGTQYF. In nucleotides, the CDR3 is TGTGCCAGCAGTTATAACGCGGGGACCCAGTACTTC.

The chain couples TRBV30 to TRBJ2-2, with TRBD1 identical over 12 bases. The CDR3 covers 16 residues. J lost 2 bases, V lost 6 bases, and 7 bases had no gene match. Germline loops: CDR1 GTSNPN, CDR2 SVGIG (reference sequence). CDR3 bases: TGTGCCTGTCCGGGACAGGGGGCTAAAAACACCGGGGAGCTGTTTTTT. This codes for CACPGQGAKNTGELFF.

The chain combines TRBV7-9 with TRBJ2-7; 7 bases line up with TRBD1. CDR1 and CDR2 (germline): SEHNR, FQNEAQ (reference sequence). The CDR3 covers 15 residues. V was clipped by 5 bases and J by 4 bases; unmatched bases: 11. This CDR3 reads CASSPLSGGSYEQYF. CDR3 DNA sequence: TGTGCCAGCAGCCCCCTCTCAGGGGGTTCATACGAGCAGTACTTC.

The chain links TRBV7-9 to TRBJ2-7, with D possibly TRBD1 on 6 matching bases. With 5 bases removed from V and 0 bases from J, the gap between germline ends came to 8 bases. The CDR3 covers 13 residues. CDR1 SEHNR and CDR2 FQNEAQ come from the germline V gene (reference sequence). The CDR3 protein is CASSLDSSYEQYV. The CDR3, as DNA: TGTGCCAGCAGCCTGGACAGCTCCTACGAGCAGTACGTC.

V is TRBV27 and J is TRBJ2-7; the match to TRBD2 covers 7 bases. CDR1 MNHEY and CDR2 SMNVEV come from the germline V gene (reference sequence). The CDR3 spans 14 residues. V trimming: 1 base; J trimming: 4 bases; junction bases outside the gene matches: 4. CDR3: CASSLWRGTYEQYF. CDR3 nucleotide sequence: TGTGCCAGCAGTTTATGGCGGGGGACTTACGAGCAGTACTTC.

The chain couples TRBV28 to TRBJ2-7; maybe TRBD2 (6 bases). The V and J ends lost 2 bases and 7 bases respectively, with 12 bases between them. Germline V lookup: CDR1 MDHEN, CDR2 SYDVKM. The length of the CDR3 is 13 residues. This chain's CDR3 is CASSLGGSGEQYF. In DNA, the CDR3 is TGTGCCAGCAGTTTAGGAGGGTCAGGTGAGCAGTACTTC.

DNA of the CDR3: TGTGCCAGCTGCCTCGACAGGGATGAGACCCAGTACTTC. Encoded protein: CASCLDRDETQYF. The chain uses TRBV5-4 and TRBJ2-5, with 7 positions matching TRBD1. J lost 5 bases, V lost 7 bases, and 8 bases had no gene match. Germline assignment: CDR1 SGHNT and CDR2 YYREEE (reference sequence). The CDR3 is made up of 13 amino acids.

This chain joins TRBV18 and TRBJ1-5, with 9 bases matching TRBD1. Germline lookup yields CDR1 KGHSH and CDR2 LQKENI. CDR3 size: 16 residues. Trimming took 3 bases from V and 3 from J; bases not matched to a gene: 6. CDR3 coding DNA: TGTGCCAGCTCACCTGGGACAGGGCTAAACAATCAGCCCCAGCATTTT. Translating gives CASSPGTGLNNQPQHF.

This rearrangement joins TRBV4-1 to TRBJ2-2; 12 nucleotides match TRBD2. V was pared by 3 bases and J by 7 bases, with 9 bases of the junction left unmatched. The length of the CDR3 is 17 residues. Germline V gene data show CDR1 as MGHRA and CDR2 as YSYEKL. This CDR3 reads CASSHKPSGGADGELFF. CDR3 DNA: TGCGCCAGCAGCCATAAACCTAGCGGGGGGGCTGACGGGGAGCTGTTTTTT.